Shown below are 2 T cell receptor beta chains from a single sample sequenced in a study of shared clonotypes between healthy human individuals. Measured with immunoSEQ multiplex PCR; TCRdb has only the in-frame clones, and not every one. The table records around 2,000,000 clones, 85% to 95% of them present only once. Cells designated naive CD8 were CD45RO-negative and were positively selected for CCR7, with terminally differentiated effector memory CD45RA+ cells excluded. The sequenced sample was naive CD8+ T cells from PBMCs. The origin of the receptors is a man younger than 30 in good health. Some clones in this sample may be carry-over from other donors' samples.

This clone was detected once. The rearrangement joins TRBV5-6 to TRBJ1-2; 7 bases map to TRBD1. The CDR3 sequence is 16 residues long. J lost 4 bases, V lost 2 bases, and 11 bases had no gene match. Germline CDR1 SGHDT, CDR2 YYEEEE. The CDR3 nucleotides read TGTGCCAGCAGCTTTCCGGGGACAGAGTCTACCTATGGCTACACCTTC. The encoded protein is CASSFPGTESTYGYTF.

The chain carries TRBV9 and TRBJ1-1; 10 positions agree with TRBD1. Per germline, CDR1 SGDLS and CDR2 YYNGEE. V lost 3 bases and J lost 4; bases outside the gene matches: 6. This CDR3 region has 15 residues. DNA of the CDR3: TGTGCCAGCAGCGGTGACAGGGGGCCAGGCACTGAAGCTTTCTTT. Translating gives CASSGDRGPGTEAFF.